This TCR beta chain emerged from a study of OX40 agonist ivuxolimab in advanced cancers. The overall study: Patients took ivuxolimab, an agonistic anti-OX40 (CD134) antibody.

The table lists this clone with a few counts. No antigen is known for it. Whole-study results and caveats: At doses 0.1 to 3.0 mg/kg, CD4+ and CD8+ clones expanded.

Measured with immunoSEQ multiplex PCR; TCRdb has only the in-frame clones, and not every one. The sample lists around 84,000 clones, 92% occurring once. The germline V and J ends were trimmed by 2 bases and 3 bases, with 13 bases remaining between them. This CDR3 is 15 amino acids long. Germline CDR1 is LGHNA and CDR2 is YNFKEQ. V usage is TRBV4-2 and J usage is TRBJ1-2, with D possibly matching TRBD1 (5 bases). The origin of this receptor is an adult with an advanced solid tumor such as melanoma, head and neck, liver or kidney cancer. Here the sequenced sample was CD4+ or CD8+ T cells sorted from blood, taken in a trial of the OX40 agonist ivuxolimab. The CDR3: CASSQNIRGDYGYTF. DNA of the CDR3: TGTGCCAGCAGCCAAAATATCCGGGGCGACTATGGCTACACCTTC.